This T cell receptor (beta chain) was observed in a study of cytomegalovirus exposure and HLA in healthy donors. Study-wide context: Within the Caucasian-associated ancestry cluster were around 80% of the 398 genotyped donors.

From germline, CDR1 is MNHEY and CDR2 SMNVEV (reference sequence). CDR3 length equals 11 residues. Study-wide results and caveats: Indistinguishable V segments such as TRBV6-2 and TRBV6-3 were excluded. In a later analysis, donors in an Asian-associated ancestry cluster reportedly had fewer N-insertions in productive TCRs than the cohort mean.

PCR involved 60 Vbeta and 13 Jbeta primers. This table comes from immunoSEQ multiplex PCR, and its TCRdb copy is limited to in-frame clones, with some not included. The sample lists about 50,000 clones; more than 60% were seen once. Points on this clone: Its antigen is not identified. Its ends do not fully match the called genes, so a read error is possible.

What was sequenced was PBMCs. J is TRBJ2-4 and V is TRBV27; TRBD1 matches 7 bases. The TCR originated in a woman between 35 and 50 years old in good health and CMV-seropositive. The CDR3 DNA follows: TGTGCCAGCGGATCTACAGGGGATCCTTGGTTC. The encoded protein is CASGSTGDPWF.